This T cell receptor (beta chain) was identified in a study of cytomegalovirus exposure and HLA in healthy donors. Looking at the study overall: Earlier sequencing of about 200 million T cells yielded under 120 million unique TCR beta sequences.

Use of 60 Vbeta and 13 Jbeta primers characterized the PCR. The data were produced by immunoSEQ multiplex PCR, yet TCRdb's version contains in-frame clones alone and is incomplete. Of about 130,000 clones detected, 81% appear once; the ten largest clones hold over 4.5%. There are 14 residues in the CDR3. CDR1 and CDR2 (germline): WSHSY, SAAADI. V was clipped by 7 bases and J by 3 bases, with 15 bases between them. The rearrangement joins TRBV10-2 to TRBJ1-1; possibly TRBD1 for D (6 bases). Sequencing was carried out using PBMCs. The sequence was collected from a woman aged 40 to 49 in good health and CMV-seropositive. Here the CDR3 reads CASIALQGDTEAFF. CDR3 nucleotide sequence: TGCGCCAGCATCGCGCTACAGGGAGACACTGAAGCTTTCTTT.